This TCR beta chain was found in a study of shared clonotypes between healthy human individuals. This clone showed up just a few times. Original processing notes: Quality scores were absent from the junction-only immunoSEQ sequences, so filtering differed. Generated by immunoSEQ multiplex PCR, the TCRdb table keeps only in-frame clones and is missing some. V and J calls and clone size follow that table, whereas D and trimming were derived from the DNA. In the table there are about 490,000 clones, approximately 80% of which are singletons. The CDR3 runs 14 residues. V trimming: 8 bases; J trimming: 3 bases; junction bases outside the gene matches: 9. Germline V lookup: CDR1 GTSNPN, CDR2 SVGIG (reference sequence). Among the donors, all were Caucasian adults who lived in Nashville, Tennessee. The study used approximately 90 million PBMCs per unsorted sample for genomic DNA.

The clonotype was recovered from a woman in her thirties or forties in good health. Some clones in this sample may be carry-over from other donors' samples. Sequenced sample: PBMCs. This sequence joins TRBV30 and TRBJ2-3; 9 positions match TRBD2. The CDR3 DNA reads TGTGCCCGCGGGGCGGCGGGAGGGACAGATACGCAGTATTTT. It translates to CARGAAGGTDTQYF.